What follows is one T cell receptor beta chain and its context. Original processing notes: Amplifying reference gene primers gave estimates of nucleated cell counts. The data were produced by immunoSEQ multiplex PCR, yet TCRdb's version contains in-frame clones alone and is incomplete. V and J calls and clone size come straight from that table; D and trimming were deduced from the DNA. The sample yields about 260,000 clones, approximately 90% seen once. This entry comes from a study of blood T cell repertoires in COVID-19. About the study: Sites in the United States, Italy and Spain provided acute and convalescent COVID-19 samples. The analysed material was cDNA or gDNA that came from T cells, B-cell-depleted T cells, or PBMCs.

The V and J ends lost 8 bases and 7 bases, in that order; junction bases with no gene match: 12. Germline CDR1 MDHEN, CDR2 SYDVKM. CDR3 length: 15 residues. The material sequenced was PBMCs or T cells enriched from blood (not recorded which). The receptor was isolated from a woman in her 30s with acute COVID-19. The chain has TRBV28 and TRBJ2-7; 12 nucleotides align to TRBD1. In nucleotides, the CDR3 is TGTGCCAGCCTCCCCGCGGGACAGGGGGCAAGGGAGCAGTACTTC. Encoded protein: CASLPAGQGAREQYF.